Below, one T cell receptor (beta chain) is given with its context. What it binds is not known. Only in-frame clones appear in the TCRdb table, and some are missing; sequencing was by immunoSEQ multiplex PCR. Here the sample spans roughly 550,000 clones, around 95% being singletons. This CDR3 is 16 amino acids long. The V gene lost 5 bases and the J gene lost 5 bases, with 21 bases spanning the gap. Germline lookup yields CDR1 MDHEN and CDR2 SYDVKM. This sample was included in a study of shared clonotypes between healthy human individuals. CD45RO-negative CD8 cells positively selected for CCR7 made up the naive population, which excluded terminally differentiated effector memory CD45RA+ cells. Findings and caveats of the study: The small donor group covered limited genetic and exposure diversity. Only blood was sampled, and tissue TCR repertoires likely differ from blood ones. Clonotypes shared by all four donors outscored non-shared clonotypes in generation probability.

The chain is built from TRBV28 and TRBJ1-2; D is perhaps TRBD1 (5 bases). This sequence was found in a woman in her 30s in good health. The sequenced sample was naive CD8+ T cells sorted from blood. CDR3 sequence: CASSPPRGYIIYGYTF. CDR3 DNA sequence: TGTGCCAGCAGTCCACCTAGGGGCTACATAATTTATGGCTACACCTTC.